This T cell receptor beta chain was captured in a study of vaccination and CD4 T cells after COVID-19. Study information: The peptides that stimulated the cells were overlapping spike peptides from SARS-CoV-2, HCoV-NL63, HCoV-OC43 and HCoV-229E. The control cultures got either a CEFX pool, an HIV-1 Nef pool, or no peptide at all.

The treatment is: approximately nine-day PBMC culture with coronavirus spike peptide pools or control peptides (ViraFEST assay). The unexposed donor gave CD4+ T cells before the COVID-19 pandemic (2011-2018). On this clonotype: The target antigen is unknown.

Oncomine TCR Beta short-read sequencing was applied to DNA from cultured CD4+ T cells. CD4+ T cells were cultured, and genomic DNA was extracted from them. A single record per CDR3 protein comes from TCRdb applying MiXCR to the PCR reads. The sample carries fewer than 7,000 distinct CDR3 sequences, more than 30% recorded once. The germline V gene has CDR1 SGHDN and CDR2 FVKESK. Losses at the gene ends were 3 bases for V and 2 bases for J; bases not matched to a gene: 2. The CDR3 contains 14 residues. The source of this sequence is a human donor in good health. Sequenced: CD4+ T cells from blood, cultured in vitro. The gene calls are TRBV14 and TRBJ1-1, with TRBD1 matching over 8 bases. The CDR3 sequence: CASSHPGGNTEAFF. The DNA for the CDR3 is TGTGCCAGCAGCCACCCAGGGGGCAACACTGAAGCTTTCTTT.